The source of this TCR beta chain is a study of cytomegalovirus exposure and HLA in healthy donors listed by TCRdb under 2017. Background for the entire study: An earlier analysis of several hundred of the donors reported 250 to 350 Gb of sequence data and 100 million to 140 million unique TCR beta sequences from 150 million to 200 million T cells. Of the roughly 400 genotyped donors, over 65% fell in the genetic ancestry cluster associated with self-reported Caucasian donors. The study aimed to test whether signatures of past pathogen exposure could be identified by cataloging public T cell receptors. Along with the approximately 670-subject first cohort, a separate validation cohort of over 90 different subjects was used. The T cell repertoires of 666 subjects were profiled by immunosequencing and related to cytomegalovirus serostatus. In an earlier analysis of around 540 of the donors, high-throughput TCR beta sequencing was used to judge whether each TCR beta V gene segment behaved as functional or pseudogenic. All discovery cohort repertoires had been generated using a single sequencing platform. Donor age, sex, ethnicity and CMV serostatus were collected together with the repertoire data. To predict cytomegalovirus infection status, the study combined high-throughput TCR immunosequencing, statistical association of individual TCRs with disease status, and machine learning. In a later analysis, previously published TCR beta repertoires from several hundred donors were re-analyzed and high-resolution HLA genotyping was added so that TCR occurrence patterns could be studied. HLA typing covered class I and class II loci at four-digit resolution. Among 398 genotyped donors of the cohort, an average of around 240,000 unique TCR beta nucleotide sequences were sequenced per donor, roughly 20% of them non-productive. A later genetic analysis took genome-wide SNP genotypes for about 65% of the roughly 670 donors and used that subset as a discovery cohort. Rather than drawing on any new phenotypic data, the later analysis identified candidate immune exposures from TCR beta sequences and the way those sequences occurred across donors. Four to six DR-DQ haplotypes were handled as single units for association and clustering, since linkage in the cohort was strong. The number of typed donors differed by locus: roughly 629-640 for A, B, C, DRB1 and DQB1; approximately 540 for DQA1; 606 for DPA1; and 400 to 480 for DPB1. Around 320 gigabases of sequencing data and some 85 million unique TCR sequences were included in an early release covering 550 to 650 HLA-typed donors. The paper's findings and limits, for the study overall: According to the authors, the approach could potentially be generalized to other disease states and immunological phenotypes. While some public TCRs were present in many individuals, most TCR sequences turned up only very rarely across donors. In vitro tests confirmed that three of the cytomegalovirus-associated TCR beta chains recognize cytomegalovirus antigens. Linkage disequilibrium might explain the correlated functional status among segregating V segments, but an unknown experimental factor could not be excluded. The presence/absence analyses assumed that sequencing depth was roughly uniform across donors, and that assumption may not be true. In a later analysis, the rate of TCR association differed among HLA loci, with DRB1 alleles having the most associated TCRs and HLA-C alleles having the fewest. The study listed 150 to 200 TCR beta chains as associated with cytomegalovirus. A later genetic analysis associated a missense DCLRE1C variant with V-gene and J-gene trimming of TCR beta chains, and an independent cohort replicated the association. A further reported finding was that TCR beta sequences accurately predicted the HLA-A and HLA-B alleles for most subjects in the first cohort. According to a later analysis, parvovirus B19, influenza, CMV and Epstein-Barr virus appeared linked to several top co-occurrence clusters. Because the 87-base-pair reads could not distinguish some IMGT-functional V segments, including TRBV6-2 and TRBV6-3, those segments were excluded. The sequencing pipeline was judged likely to have produced a cluster of highly shared sequence variants as a technical artifact. In an earlier analysis of 500 to 650 of the donors, most TCR beta V segments appeared in productive rearrangements about 87% or about 30% of the time, broadly matching IMGT annotations. A later analysis found that most CMV-associated TCR beta chains appeared HLA-restricted, with HLA associations seemingly driven largely by CMV exposure. In this cohort, only TCR beta chains were sequenced, and detectable features were limited by the absence of alpha or paired-chain data. In both the original and validation cohorts, the classifier was reported to diagnose cytomegalovirus status with high specificity and sensitivity. In a later analysis, about 17,000 TCR beta sequences were associated with specific HLA alleles at a false discovery rate of 0.05. According to a later genetic analysis, donors in an Asian-associated ancestry cluster had fewer N-insertions in productive TCRs than the approximately 650-donor mean. Because HLA typing was unavailable for some donors at each locus, only the typed subset was used in association tests. Compared with equally common non-associated chains, HLA-associated TCR beta chains in a later analysis were more clonally expanded and had lower generation probabilities. Approximately 18 rarely observed V segments, including chromosome 9 orphons, were excluded from the earlier analysis of some 590 of the donors because counts were too low. Strong co-occurrence of HLA alleles, especially DR and DQ, made assigning TCR associations to individual alleles difficult. CMV serostatus was the only immune exposure information available for the cohort.

A word on this clone: Which antigen it targets is not known. No much larger clone is present one base from it, and per-base qualities are unavailable.

The cohort consisted of 600 to 750 healthy bone marrow donors. Cohort members were all nominally healthy when sampled, although unrecorded immune exposures were likely present. The donor tested CMV seronegative and was one of the 352 seronegative cohort members. Every donor gave a peripheral blood sample, and the peripheral blood mononuclear cells from that sample were used for TCR beta sequencing. The Qiagen DNeasy Blood Extraction Kit was used to extract genomic DNA from the blood cell samples. Library preparation was by the immunoSEQ multiplex PCR assay. For the multiplex PCR, a mixture combining 60 forward primers for TCR Vbeta segments and 13 reverse primers for TCR Jbeta segments was used. The CDR3 region of rearranged TCR beta genes was amplified from genomic DNA by a multiplex PCR assay. The amplified TCR beta libraries were sequenced on the Illumina HiSeq System as 87-base-pair reads. The authors processed their data as follows. Across the 666 repertoires, a later analysis counted 80 million or so unique TCR beta chains, approximately 10 million of which were shared by at least two donors. Raw reads were error-corrected and collapsed into unique sequences by a nearest-neighbor algorithm in which closely related sequences were merged to remove PCR and sequencing errors. V, D and J gene segments were assigned by aligning CDR3 sequences to IMGT reference sequences. For a sequence to be retained, at least a six-nucleotide match to both a V gene segment and a J gene segment was required. Rearrangements were classified as productive when the CDR3 lacked stop codons and remained in frame with V and J, and all other rearrangements were classified as non-productive. Following IMGT convention, CDR3 was defined as the stretch from the second conserved V-encoded cysteine up to the conserved J-encoded phenylalanine. Sequences without an unambiguous match to a single V gene segment were excluded from the earlier analysis of several hundred of the donors. An earlier analysis of a few hundred of the donors called V segments functional above 56.7% productive rearrangements and segregating when the between-donor standard deviation exceeded 5%. A statistical classification framework was built for diagnosing cytomegalovirus status from the catalog of TCR beta chain sequences. In a later analysis, TCR nucleotide sequences were compared against IMGT/GENE-DB human TR gene sequences so that V and J genes could be assigned. In a later analysis, CDR3 sequences and most-parsimonious VDJ recombination scenarios were assigned using the TCRdist pipeline. A later analysis defined each TCR beta chain by its CDR3 amino acid sequence plus V-gene family, and excluded reads lacking a unique V-gene family. A later analysis removed several hundred highly shared, low-generation-probability nucleotide sequences to deal with suspected cross-contamination and a sequencing artifact. In a later analysis, a clonal expansion index for each public chain was calculated from normalized within-repertoire ranks of inferred template counts. In a later analysis, generation probabilities were computed with a VDJ recombination model fitted to out-of-frame rearrangements, and the resulting probabilities were checked against IGoR. Hypergeometric tests were used in a later analysis to score TCR-TCR, TCR-HLA and TCR-CMV co-occurrence, with a repertoire-size bias correction applied to the TCR pairs. A later analysis estimated false discovery rates by permuting HLA or CMV assignments 20 times. In a later analysis, co-occurring TCRs were grouped using DBSCAN, and TCRdist sequence similarity was added for clustering within HLA-allele-positive subsets. Repertoires with fewer than 30,000 or more than 120,000 public chains, plus five repertoires with anomalous nucleotide sharing, were excluded from co-occurrence clustering. The clones in this table, taken by TCRdb from immuneACCESS, are in-frame only. Not every clone is retained; where verified, under half of the shortfall comes from an unresolved V gene, and the cause of the rest is unknown. The DNA gave D and trimming, while V, J and clone size come from that table. Here the sample has a few hundred thousand clones; 72% occur a single time. The ten largest make up under 2.5% of the sample.

The CDR3 spans 13 residues, from the cysteine through the phenylalanine. The retained sequence is limited to the CDR3, 39 bases, with the frame set at the first base. V was cut back by 6 bases and J by 6 bases, leaving a gap of 15 bases between them. The CDR1 and CDR2 encoded by the germline V gene are MDHEN and SYDVKM. The TCR comes from a female donor in good health and CMV-seronegative. Rearrangement joined TRBV28 to TRBJ2-7; TRBD1 is a weak D gene call, 5 bases matching. The sequenced sample was PBMCs. The DNA reads TGTGCCAGCAGATTCAGGGCCCTCGGCGAGCAGTACTTC. Its coded protein is CASRFRALGEQYF.